Listed below are T cell receptor beta chains from one sample, sequenced in a study of cytomegalovirus exposure and HLA in healthy donors. Repertoires were generated with immunoSEQ multiplex PCR, while TCRdb's copy carries only in-frame clones and drops some. The data show about 150,000 clones, with roughly 84% seen just once and around 2.6% held by the top ten. The specimen was PBMCs. Receptor source: a young man in good health and CMV-seropositive. CDR3s include the opening cysteine and the closing phenylalanine or tryptophan. The D gene is left open where the match is weak. Where a row states a size, it is once, few, many or the class of an expanded clone; other rows omit it.

DNA	CDR3	J	D	size	V
TGTGCCATCAGTGAGTCGACTAGCCTGTTCTTC	CAISESTSLFF	TRBJ2-1	TRBD2	few	TRBV10-3
TGTGCCAGCAGTGCGAGGACTACGGACAATGAGCAGTTCTTC	CASSARTTDNEQFF	TRBJ2-1	-	-	TRBV6-5
TGTGCCAGCAGCTTTGGGGCGGCCCCCTACGAGCAGTACTTC	CASSFGAAPYEQYF	TRBJ2-7	-	-	TRBV5-6
TGTGCCTGGAGTGCCGGACTGGATGGCTACACCTTC	CAWSAGLDGYTF	TRBJ1-2	-	-	TRBV30
TGTGCCAGCACGACTCGGCGGCTAGCGGGAGTTGGGGAGCAGTTCTTC	CASTTRRLAGVGEQFF	TRBJ2-1	TRBD2	-	TRBV11-3
TGTGCCAGCAGTCCCTCCGGGACAGCAAATCAGCCCCAGCATTTT	CASSPSGTANQPQHF	TRBJ1-5	TRBD1	-	TRBV27
TGTGCCAGTAGTATCGTGGGAGGGGACAATGAGCAGTTCTTC	CASSIVGGDNEQFF	TRBJ2-1	TRBD2	-	TRBV19
TGCGCCAGCAGCCAAGACGGACGGGGGGAAGTTGAAAAACTGTTTTTT	CASSQDGRGEVEKLFF	TRBJ1-4	-	-	TRBV4-3
TGTGCCAGCAGGCAACAGGGGCGGACTGAGCCCCAGCATTTT	CASRQQGRTEPQHF	TRBJ1-5	TRBD1	-	TRBV28
TGTGCCAGCAGCTCCCTATGGAACACTGAAGCTTTCTTT	CASSSLWNTEAFF	TRBJ1-1	-	-	TRBV11-3
TGCGCCAGCAGCCAAGATGTGGGGGAGGTGCCCTACGAGCAGTACTTC	CASSQDVGEVPYEQYF	TRBJ2-7	-	-	TRBV4-3
TGTGCCAGCAGCTCCTTTACAGCTAGCACAGATACGCAGTATTTT	CASSSFTASTDTQYF	TRBJ2-3	-	-	TRBV7-2
TGCGCCAGCAGCCATGACAGGGGGAACACTGAAGCTTTCTTT	CASSHDRGNTEAFF	TRBJ1-1	TRBD1	-	TRBV4-1
TGTGCCAGCAGTCCTAGGGAAGGGGGTTTGGCCAAAAACATTCAGTACTTC	CASSPREGGLAKNIQYF	TRBJ2-4	-	-	TRBV2
TGCAGCGTTGTAGGTACTAGCGGGAGCCTAGAAGAGCAGTTCTTC	CSVVGTSGSLEEQFF	TRBJ2-1	TRBD2	-	TRBV29-1
TGTGCCAGCAGTGCTCCGGGACTAGCCTCCTACAATGAGCAGTTCTTC	CASSAPGLASYNEQFF	TRBJ2-1	TRBD2	-	TRBV2
TGTGCCAGCAGGTTTACTAGCGGGACTGCCTACGAGCAGTACTTC	CASRFTSGTAYEQYF	TRBJ2-7	TRBD2	-	TRBV6-1
TGTGCCAGTAGCCTAACAGGGTTCCCTTATAGCAATCAGCCCCAGCATTTT	CASSLTGFPYSNQPQHF	TRBJ1-5	-	-	TRBV19
TGTGCCAGCAGTTACTCGCGGGAGGCTATAGATACGCAGTATTTT	CASSYSREAIDTQYF	TRBJ2-3	TRBD2	-	TRBV6-5
TGTGCCAGCAGCCCCACAGGGGGCTTGACTGAAGCTTTCTTT	CASSPTGGLTEAFF	TRBJ1-1	TRBD1	-	TRBV7-8
TGTGCCAGCAGCTCGCAGGGGGCCTCTGAAGCTTTCTTT	CASSSQGASEAFF	TRBJ1-1	TRBD1	-	TRBV5-6
TGTGCCAGCAGTGCTTCCAGGGTTGGCTACACCTTC	CASSASRVGYTF	TRBJ1-2	-	-	TRBV25-1
TGTGCCAGCAGCTTCGCAGCGGTAAGCTCCTACAATGAGCAGTTCTTC	CASSFAAVSSYNEQFF	TRBJ2-1	-	-	TRBV5-4
TGTGCCAGCAGTTACGCGACAGGGTATCCGTCCCATGAGCAGTTCTTC	CASSYATGYPSHEQFF	TRBJ2-1	TRBD1	-	TRBV6-5
TGTGCCAGCAGTTTGATAGCGGGTTATTCCTACGAGCAGTACTTC	CASSLIAGYSYEQYF	TRBJ2-7	TRBD2	-	TRBV27
TGTGCCAGCAGCTTATCCGGGACAGGGGCATATGGCTACACCTTC	CASSLSGTGAYGYTF	TRBJ1-2	TRBD1	-	TRBV7-9
TGTGCCAGCAGCTTGTCCAGATCAAATGAAAAACTGTTTTTT	CASSLSRSNEKLFF	TRBJ1-4	-	-	TRBV5-4